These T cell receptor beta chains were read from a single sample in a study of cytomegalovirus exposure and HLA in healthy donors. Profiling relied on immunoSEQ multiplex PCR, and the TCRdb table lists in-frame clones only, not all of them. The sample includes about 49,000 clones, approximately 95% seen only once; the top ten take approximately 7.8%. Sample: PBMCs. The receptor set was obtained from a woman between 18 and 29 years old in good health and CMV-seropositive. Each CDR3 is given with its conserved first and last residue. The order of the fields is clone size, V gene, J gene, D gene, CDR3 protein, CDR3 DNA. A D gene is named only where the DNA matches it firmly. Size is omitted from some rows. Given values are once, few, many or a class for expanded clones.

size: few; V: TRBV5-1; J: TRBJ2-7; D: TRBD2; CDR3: CASSSSRTSGDYEQYF; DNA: TGCGCCAGCAGCTCCTCAAGGACTAGCGGAGATTACGAGCAGTACTTC
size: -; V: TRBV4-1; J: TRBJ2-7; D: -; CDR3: CASSQVETYEQYF; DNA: TGCGCCAGCAGCCAAGTGGAGACGTACGAGCAGTACTTC
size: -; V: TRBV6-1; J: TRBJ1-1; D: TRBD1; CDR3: CASTLILTGSAEAFF; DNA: TGTGCCAGCACCCTGATCCTGACAGGGTCCGCTGAAGCTTTCTTT
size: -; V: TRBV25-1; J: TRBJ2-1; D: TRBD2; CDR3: CASSGTRGHNEQFF; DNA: TGTGCCAGCTCCGGGACTAGGGGCCACAATGAGCAGTTCTTC
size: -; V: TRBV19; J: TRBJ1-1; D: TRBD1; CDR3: CASSMGEWDRGPNTEAFF; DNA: TGTGCCAGTAGTATGGGGGAATGGGACAGGGGGCCGAACACTGAAGCTTTCTTT
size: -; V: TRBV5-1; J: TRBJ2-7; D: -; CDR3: CASSLRGQSISSYEQYF; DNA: TGCGCCAGCAGCTTAAGAGGACAGAGCATTTCAAGCTACGAGCAGTACTTC
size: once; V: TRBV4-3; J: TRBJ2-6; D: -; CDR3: CASSQEISSGANVLTF; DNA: TGCGCCAGCAGCCAAGAAATCAGCTCTGGGGCCAACGTCCTGACTTTC
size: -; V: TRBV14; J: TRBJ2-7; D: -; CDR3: CASSQVAYEQYF; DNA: TGTGCCAGCAGCCAAGTAGCCTACGAGCAGTACTTC
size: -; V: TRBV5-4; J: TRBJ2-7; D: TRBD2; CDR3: CASSLLAGLAGGEQYF; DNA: TGTGCCAGCAGCTTGCTCGCGGGACTAGCGGGAGGTGAGCAGTACTTC
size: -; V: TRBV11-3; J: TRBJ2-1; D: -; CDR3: CASTQGDYNEQFF; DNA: TGTGCCAGCACCCAAGGGGACTACAATGAGCAGTTCTTC
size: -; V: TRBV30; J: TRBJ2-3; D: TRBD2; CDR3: CAWRGFTGTSGTDTQYF; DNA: TGTGCCTGGAGAGGATTTACCGGGACTAGCGGCACAGATACGCAGTATTTT
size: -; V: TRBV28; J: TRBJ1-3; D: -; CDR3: CASSPGQFSGNTIYF; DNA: TGTGCCAGCAGTCCCGGACAGTTCTCTGGAAACACCATATATTTT
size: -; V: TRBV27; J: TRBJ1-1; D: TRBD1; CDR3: CASSKQGMNTEAFF; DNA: TGTGCCAGCAGTAAACAGGGGATGAACACTGAAGCTTTCTTT
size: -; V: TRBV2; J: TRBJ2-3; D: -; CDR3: CASSEFGPTSTDTQYF; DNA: TGTGCCAGCAGTGAATTTGGTCCGACTAGCACAGATACGCAGTATTTT
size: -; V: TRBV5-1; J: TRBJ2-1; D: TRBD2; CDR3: CASSLGLAGMYNEQFF; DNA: TGCGCCAGCAGCCTAGGGCTAGCGGGAATGTACAATGAGCAGTTCTTC
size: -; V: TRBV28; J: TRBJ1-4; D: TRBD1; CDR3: CASSRWDREVEGQRQKLFF; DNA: TGTGCCAGCAGTCGCTGGGACAGGGAGGTAGAGGGTCAACGGCAAAAACTGTTTTTT
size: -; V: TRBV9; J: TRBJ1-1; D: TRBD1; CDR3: CASSVDSRAGGNTEAFF; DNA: TGTGCCAGCAGCGTAGATAGTAGGGCAGGGGGAAACACTGAAGCTTTCTTT
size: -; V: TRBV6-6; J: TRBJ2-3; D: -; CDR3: CASQDYSLEGTDTQYF; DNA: TGTGCCAGCCAGGATTACTCGCTCGAAGGCACAGATACGCAGTATTTT
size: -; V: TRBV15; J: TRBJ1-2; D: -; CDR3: CATSRKDRNYGYTF; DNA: TGTGCCACCAGCAGGAAGGACAGAAACTATGGCTACACCTTC
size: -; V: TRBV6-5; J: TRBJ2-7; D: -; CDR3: CASSFGTYYEQYF; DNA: TGTGCCAGCAGCTTTGGGACTTACTACGAGCAGTACTTC
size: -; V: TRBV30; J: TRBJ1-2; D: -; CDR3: CAWSVRGRRHYGYTF; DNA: TGTGCCTGGAGTGTACGGGGGAGACGCCACTATGGCTACACCTTC
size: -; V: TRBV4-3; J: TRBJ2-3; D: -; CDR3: CASSPGTYSTDTQYF; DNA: TGCGCCAGCAGCCCAGGGACTTATTCCACAGATACGCAGTATTTT
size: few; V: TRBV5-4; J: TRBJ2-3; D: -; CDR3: CASSFPNGGSTDTQYF; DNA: TGTGCCAGCAGCTTCCCGAACGGGGGTTCCACAGATACGCAGTATTTT
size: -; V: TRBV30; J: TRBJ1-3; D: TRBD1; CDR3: CAWVTGVGNTIYF; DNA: TGTGCCTGGGTTACAGGGGTCGGAAACACCATATATTTT
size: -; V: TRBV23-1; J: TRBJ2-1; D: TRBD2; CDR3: CASSQSQDRRAGVFNEQFF; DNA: TGCGCCAGCAGTCAATCGCAGGACAGACGAGCGGGAGTTTTTAATGAGCAGTTCTTC
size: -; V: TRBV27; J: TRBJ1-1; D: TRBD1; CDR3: CASSSTGVLNTEAFF; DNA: TGTGCCAGCAGTTCGACAGGGGTATTGAACACTGAAGCTTTCTTT
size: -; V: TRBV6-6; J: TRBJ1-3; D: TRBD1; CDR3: CASSPGTGAGNTIYF; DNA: TGTGCCAGCAGTCCCGGGACAGGGGCGGGAAACACCATATATTTT
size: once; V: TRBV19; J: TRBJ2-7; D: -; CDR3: CASSIARAVSYEQYF; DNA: TGTGCCAGTAGTATAGCGAGGGCCGTCTCCTACGAGCAGTACTTC
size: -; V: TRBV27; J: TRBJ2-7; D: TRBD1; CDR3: CASSDRVSYEQYF; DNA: TGTGCCAGCAGTGACAGGGTATCCTACGAGCAGTACTTC
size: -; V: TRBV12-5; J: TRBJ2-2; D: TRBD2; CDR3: CASGLAGGGTGELFF; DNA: TGTGCTAGTGGGCTAGCGGGAGGGGGCACCGGGGAGCTGTTTTTT
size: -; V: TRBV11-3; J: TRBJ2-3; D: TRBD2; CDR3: CASNSGGSTDTQYF; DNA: TGTGCCAGCAACAGCGGGGGGAGCACAGATACGCAGTATTTT
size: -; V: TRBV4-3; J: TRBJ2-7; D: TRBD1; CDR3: CASSQGTGRYEQYF; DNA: TGCGCCAGCAGCCAAGGGACAGGGAGGTACGAGCAGTACTTC
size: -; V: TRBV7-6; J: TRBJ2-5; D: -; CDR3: CASSRRENQETQYF; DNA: TGTGCCAGCAGCCGAAGGGAGAACCAAGAGACCCAGTACTTC
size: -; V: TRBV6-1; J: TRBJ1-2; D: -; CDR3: CASTHNPNYGYTF; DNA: TGTGCCAGTACACACAATCCTAACTATGGCTACACCTTC
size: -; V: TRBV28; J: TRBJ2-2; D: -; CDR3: CASSFRADRINTGELFF; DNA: TGTGCCAGCAGTTTCAGGGCCGACAGGATTAACACCGGGGAGCTGTTTTTT
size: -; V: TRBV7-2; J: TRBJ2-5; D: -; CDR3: CASSFGGGRQETQYF; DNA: TGTGCCAGCAGCTTCGGAGGTGGGAGGCAAGAGACCCAGTACTTC
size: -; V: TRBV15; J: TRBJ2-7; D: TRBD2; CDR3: CATSRRLAGGFYEQYF; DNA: TGTGCCACCAGCAGAAGGCTAGCGGGTGGATTCTACGAGCAGTACTTC
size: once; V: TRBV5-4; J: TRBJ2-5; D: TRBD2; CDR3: CASSLTLAAQETQYF; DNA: TGTGCCAGCAGCTTAACGCTAGCGGCCCAAGAGACCCAGTACTTC
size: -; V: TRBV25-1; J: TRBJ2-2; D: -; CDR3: CASSGWRTGELFF; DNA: TGTGCCAGCAGTGGGTGGAGAACCGGGGAGCTGTTTTTT
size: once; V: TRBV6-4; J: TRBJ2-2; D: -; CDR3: CASRRGGLTDTGELFF; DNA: TGTGCCAGCAGAAGGGGGGGACTGACGGACACCGGGGAGCTGTTTTTT
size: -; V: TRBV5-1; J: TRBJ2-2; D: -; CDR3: CASRLRTYANTGELFF; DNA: TGCGCCAGCAGGCTCAGGACTTACGCGAACACCGGGGAGCTGTTTTTT